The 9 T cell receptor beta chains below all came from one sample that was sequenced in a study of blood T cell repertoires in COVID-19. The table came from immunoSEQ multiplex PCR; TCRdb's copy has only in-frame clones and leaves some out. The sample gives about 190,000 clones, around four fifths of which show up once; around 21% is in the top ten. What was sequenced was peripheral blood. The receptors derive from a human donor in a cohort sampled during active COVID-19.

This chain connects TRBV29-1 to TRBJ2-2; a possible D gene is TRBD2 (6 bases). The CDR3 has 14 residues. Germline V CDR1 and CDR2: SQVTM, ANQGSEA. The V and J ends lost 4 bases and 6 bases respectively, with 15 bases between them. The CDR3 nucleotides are TGCAGCGTTGCAGGCAGGAGGGGTCCCGGGGAGCTGTTTTTT. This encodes CSVAGRRGPGELFF.

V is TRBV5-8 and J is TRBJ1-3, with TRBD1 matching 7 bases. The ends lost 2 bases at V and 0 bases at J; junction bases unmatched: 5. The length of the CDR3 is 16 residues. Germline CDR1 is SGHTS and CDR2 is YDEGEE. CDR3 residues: CASSFRQGASGNTIYF. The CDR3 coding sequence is TGTGCCAGCAGCTTCCGACAGGGAGCCTCTGGAAACACCATATATTTT.

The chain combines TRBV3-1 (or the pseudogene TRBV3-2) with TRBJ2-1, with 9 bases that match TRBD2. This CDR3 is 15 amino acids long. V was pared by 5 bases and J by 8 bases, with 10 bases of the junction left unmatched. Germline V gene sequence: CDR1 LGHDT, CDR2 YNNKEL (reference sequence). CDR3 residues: CASSESGGIFYEQFF. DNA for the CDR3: TGTGCCAGCAGCGAAAGCGGGGGGATTTTCTATGAGCAGTTCTTC.

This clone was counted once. The CDR3 DNA reads as TGTGCCAGCAGCTTAGAGAGGTTCGGGGAGCTGTTTTTT. Translating it yields CASSLERFGELFF. This chain links TRBV7-9 with TRBJ2-2; D gene uncertain. Germline V CDR1 and CDR2: SEHNR, FQNEAQ (reference sequence). The germline V and J ends were trimmed by 1 base and 7 bases, with 7 bases remaining between them. The CDR3 loop spans 13 amino acids.

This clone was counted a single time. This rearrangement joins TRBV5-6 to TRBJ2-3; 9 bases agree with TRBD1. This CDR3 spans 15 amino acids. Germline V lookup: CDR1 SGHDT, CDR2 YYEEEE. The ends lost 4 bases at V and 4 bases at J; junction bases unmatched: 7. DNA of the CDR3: TGTGCCAGCAGCCAGAGGACAGGGGTCGCAGATACGCAGTATTTT. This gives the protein CASSQRTGVADTQYF.

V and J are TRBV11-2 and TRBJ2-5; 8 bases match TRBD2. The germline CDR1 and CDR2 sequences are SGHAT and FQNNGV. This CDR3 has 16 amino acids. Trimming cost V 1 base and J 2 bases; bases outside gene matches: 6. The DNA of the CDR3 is TGTGCCAGCAGCTTAGTCCCGGGAGGGCTACAAGAGACCCAGTACTTC. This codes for CASSLVPGGLQETQYF.

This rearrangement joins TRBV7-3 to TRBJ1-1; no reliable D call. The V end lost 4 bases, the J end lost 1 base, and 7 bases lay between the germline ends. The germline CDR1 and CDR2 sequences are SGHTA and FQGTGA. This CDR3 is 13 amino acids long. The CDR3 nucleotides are TGTGCCAGCAGCTCCGATAGGAACACTGAAGCTTTCTTT. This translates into CASSSDRNTEAFF.

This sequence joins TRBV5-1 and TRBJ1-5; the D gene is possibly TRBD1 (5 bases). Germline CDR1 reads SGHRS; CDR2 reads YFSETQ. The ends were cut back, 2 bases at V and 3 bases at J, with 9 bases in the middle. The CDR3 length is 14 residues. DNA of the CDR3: TGCGCCAGCAGCTTTGGAGGGGTCAATCAGCCCCAGCATTTT. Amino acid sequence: CASSFGGVNQPQHF.

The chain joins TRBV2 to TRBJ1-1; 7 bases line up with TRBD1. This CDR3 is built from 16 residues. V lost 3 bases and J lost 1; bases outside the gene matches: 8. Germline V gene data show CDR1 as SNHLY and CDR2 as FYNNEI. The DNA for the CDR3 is TGTGCCAGCAGTGACAGGGGGTCTTTAGGGAACACTGAAGCTTTCTTT. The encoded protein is CASSDRGSLGNTEAFF.